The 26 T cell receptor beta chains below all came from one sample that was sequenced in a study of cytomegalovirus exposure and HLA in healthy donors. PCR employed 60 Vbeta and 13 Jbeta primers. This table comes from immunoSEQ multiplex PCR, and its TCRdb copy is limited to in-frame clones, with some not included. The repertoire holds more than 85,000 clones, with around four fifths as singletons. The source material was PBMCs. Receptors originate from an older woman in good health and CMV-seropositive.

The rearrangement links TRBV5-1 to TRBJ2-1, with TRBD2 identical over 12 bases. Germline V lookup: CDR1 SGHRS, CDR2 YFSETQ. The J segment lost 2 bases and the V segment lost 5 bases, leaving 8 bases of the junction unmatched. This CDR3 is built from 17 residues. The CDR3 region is CASRKPGLAGPYNEQFF. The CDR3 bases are TGCGCCAGCAGGAAACCGGGACTAGCGGGTCCCTACAATGAGCAGTTCTTC.

Here the CDR3 reads CSVDPGTDTQYF. The CDR3 coding sequence is TGCAGCGTTGATCCGGGGACAGATACGCAGTATTTT. This sequence joins TRBV29-1 and TRBJ2-3, with a weak D call TRBD2 (5 bases). Germline V gene lookup returns CDR1 SQVTM and CDR2 ANQGSEA. Trimming cost V 3 bases and J 3 bases, with 7 bases left between them. This CDR3 contains 12 residues.

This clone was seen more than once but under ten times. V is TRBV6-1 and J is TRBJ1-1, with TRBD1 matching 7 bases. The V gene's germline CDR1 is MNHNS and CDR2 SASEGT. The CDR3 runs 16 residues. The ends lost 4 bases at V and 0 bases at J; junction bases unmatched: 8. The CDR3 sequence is CASSGQGLALNTEAFF. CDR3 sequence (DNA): TGTGCCAGCAGTGGACAGGGTTTAGCCCTGAACACTGAAGCTTTCTTT.

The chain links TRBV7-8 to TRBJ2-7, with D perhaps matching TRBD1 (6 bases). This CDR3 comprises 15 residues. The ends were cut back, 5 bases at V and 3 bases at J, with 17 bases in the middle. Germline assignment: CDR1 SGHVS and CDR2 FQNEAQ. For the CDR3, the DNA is TGTGCCAGCAGCAAGGGTCAGGGGTATGACTACGAGCAGTACTTC. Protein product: CASSKGQGYDYEQYF.

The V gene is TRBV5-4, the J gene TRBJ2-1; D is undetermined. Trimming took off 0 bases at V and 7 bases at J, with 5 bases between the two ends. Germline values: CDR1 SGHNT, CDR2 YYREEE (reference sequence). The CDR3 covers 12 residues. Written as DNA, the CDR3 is TGTGCCAGCAGCTTGGCCGGGAATGAGCAGTTCTTC. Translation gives CASSLAGNEQFF. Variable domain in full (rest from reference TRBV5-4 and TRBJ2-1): ETGVTQSPTHLIKTRGQQVTLRCSSQSGHNTVSWYQQALGQGPQFIFQYYREEENGRGNFPPRFSGLQFPNYSSELNVNALELDDSALYLCASSLAGNEQFFGPGTRLTVL.

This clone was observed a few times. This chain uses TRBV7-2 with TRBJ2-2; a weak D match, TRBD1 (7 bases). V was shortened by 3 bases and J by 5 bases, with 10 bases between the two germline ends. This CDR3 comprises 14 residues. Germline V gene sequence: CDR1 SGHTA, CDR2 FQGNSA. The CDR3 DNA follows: TGTGCCAGCAGCTTGGAGGGGGCGACCGGGGAGCTGTTTTTT. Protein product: CASSLEGATGELFF.

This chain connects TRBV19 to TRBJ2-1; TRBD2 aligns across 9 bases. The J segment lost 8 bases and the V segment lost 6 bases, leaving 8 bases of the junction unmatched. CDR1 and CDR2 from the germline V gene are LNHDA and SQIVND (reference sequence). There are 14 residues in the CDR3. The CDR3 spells CASRFSGSRDEQFF. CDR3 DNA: TGTGCCAGTAGATTTAGCGGGAGTAGGGATGAGCAGTTCTTC.

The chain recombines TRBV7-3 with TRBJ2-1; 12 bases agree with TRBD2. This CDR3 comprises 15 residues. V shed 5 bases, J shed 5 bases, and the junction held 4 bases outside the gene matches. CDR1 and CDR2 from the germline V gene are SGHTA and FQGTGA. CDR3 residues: CASSRTSGTNNEQFF. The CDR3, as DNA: TGTGCCAGCAGCCGGACTAGCGGGACTAACAATGAGCAGTTCTTC. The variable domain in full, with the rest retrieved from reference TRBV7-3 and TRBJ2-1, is GAGVSQTPSNKVTEKGKYVELRCDPISGHTALYWYRQSLGQGPEFLIYFQGTGAADDSGLPNDRFFAVRPEGSVSTLKIQRTERGDSAVYLCASSRTSGTNNEQFFGPGTRLTVL.

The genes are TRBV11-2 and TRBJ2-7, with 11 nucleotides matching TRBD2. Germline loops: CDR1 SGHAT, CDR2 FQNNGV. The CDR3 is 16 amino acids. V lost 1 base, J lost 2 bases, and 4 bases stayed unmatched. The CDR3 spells CASSLALTSGAYEQYF. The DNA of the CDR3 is TGTGCCAGCAGCTTAGCATTGACTAGCGGGGCCTACGAGCAGTACTTC.

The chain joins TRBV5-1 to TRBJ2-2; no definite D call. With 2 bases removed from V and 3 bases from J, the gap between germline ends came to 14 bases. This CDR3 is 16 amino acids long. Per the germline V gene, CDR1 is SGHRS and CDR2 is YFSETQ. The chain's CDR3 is CASSLIPGSDTGELFF. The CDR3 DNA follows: TGCGCCAGCAGCTTAATACCAGGCTCGGACACCGGGGAGCTGTTTTTT.

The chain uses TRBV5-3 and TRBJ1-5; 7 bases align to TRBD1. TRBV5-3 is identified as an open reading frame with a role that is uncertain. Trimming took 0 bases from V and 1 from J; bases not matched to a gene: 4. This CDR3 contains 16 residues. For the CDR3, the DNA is TGTGCCAGAAGCTTGGCCCACAGGGGAAGCAATCAGCCCCAGCATTTT. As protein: CARSLAHRGSNQPQHF.

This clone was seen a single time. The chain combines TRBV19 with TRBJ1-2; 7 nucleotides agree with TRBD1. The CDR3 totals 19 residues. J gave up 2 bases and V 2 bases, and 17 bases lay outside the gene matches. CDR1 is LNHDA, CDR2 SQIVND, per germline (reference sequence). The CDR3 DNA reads TGTGCCAGTAGTATATACGGAACGGGACAGATATCCTTAAACTATGGCTACACCTTC. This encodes CASSIYGTGQISLNYGYTF.

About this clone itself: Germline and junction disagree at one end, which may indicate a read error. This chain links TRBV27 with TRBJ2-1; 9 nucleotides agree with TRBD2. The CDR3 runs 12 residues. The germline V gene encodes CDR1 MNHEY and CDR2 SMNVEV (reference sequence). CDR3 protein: CASRAREGPGVF. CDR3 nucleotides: TGTGCCAGCAGAGCGCGGGAGGGCCCCGGGGTCTTC.

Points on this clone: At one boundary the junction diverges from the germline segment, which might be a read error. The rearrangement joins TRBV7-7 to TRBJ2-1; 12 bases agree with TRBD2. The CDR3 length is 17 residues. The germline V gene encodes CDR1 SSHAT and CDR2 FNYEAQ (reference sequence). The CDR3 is CASSPRTSGISYNEQFF. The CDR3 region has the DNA TGTGCTAGCAGCCCAAGGACTAGCGGGATCTCCTACAATGAGCAGTTCTTC. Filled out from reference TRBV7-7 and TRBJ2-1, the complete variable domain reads GAGVSQSPRYKVTKRGQDVTLRCDPISSHATLYWYQQALGQGPEFLTYFNYEAQPDKSGLPSDRFSAERPEGSISTLTIQRTEQRDSAMYRCASSPRTSGISYNEQFFGPGTRLTVL.

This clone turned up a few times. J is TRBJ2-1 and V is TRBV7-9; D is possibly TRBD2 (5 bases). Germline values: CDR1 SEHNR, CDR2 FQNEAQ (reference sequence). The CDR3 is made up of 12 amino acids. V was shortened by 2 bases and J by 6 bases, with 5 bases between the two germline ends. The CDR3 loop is CASSLTSNEQFF. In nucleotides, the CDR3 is TGTGCCAGCAGCTTAACTAGCAATGAGCAGTTCTTC.

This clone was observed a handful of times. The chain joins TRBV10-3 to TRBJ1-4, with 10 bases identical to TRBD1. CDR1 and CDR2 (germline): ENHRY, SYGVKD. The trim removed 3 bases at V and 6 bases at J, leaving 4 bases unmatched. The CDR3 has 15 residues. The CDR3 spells CAISDPGTGDEKLFF. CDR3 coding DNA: TGTGCCATCAGTGACCCGGGGACAGGGGATGAAAAACTGTTTTTT.

The CDR3 loop is CASSQLAQNEQFF. The CDR3 DNA is TGCGCCAGCAGCCAACTAGCGCAAAATGAGCAGTTCTTC. The chain combines TRBV5-1 with TRBJ2-1; the match to TRBD2 covers 7 bases. CDR3 length equals 13 residues. Trimming removed 4 bases from V and 7 bases from J; junction bases left unmatched: 5. Germline CDR1 is SGHRS and CDR2 is YFSETQ.

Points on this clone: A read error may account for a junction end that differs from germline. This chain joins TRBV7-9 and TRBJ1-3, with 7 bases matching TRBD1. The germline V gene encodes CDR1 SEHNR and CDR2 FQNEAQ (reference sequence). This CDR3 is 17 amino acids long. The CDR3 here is CSSSSQDRTRFGNTIYF. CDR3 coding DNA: TGTTCCAGCAGCTCCCAGGACAGGACCAGGTTTGGAAACACCATATATTTT.

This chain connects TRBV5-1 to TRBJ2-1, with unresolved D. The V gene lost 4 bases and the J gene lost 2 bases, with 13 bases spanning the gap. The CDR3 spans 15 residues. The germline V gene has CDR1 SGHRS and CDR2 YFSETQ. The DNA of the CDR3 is TGCGCCAGCAGCCTAAATTTGGGCGCCTACAATGAGCAGTTCTTC. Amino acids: CASSLNLGAYNEQFF.

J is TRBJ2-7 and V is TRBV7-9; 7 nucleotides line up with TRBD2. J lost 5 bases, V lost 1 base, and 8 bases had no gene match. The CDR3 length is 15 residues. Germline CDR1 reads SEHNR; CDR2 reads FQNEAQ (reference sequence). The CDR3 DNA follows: TGTGCCAGCAGCTTAGTACCAGCGGGGACCCACGAGCAGTACTTC. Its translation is CASSLVPAGTHEQYF.

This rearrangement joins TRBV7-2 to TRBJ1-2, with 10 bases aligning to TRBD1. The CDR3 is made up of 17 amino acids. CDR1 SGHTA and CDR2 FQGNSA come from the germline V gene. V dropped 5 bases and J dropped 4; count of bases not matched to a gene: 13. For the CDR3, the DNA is TGTGCCAGCAGCCAAATCGACAGGGGGCAGCGCGGCTATGGCTACACCTTC. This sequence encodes CASSQIDRGQRGYGYTF. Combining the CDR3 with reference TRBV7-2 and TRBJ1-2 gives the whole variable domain GAGVSQSPSNKVTEKGKDVELRCDPISGHTALYWYRQSLGQGLEFLIYFQGNSAPDKSGLPSDRFSAERTGGSVSTLTIQRTQQEDSAVYLCASSQIDRGQRGYGYTFGSGTRLTVV.

The CDR3 reads CASSPQGSYNEQFF. As DNA, the CDR3 is TGTGCCAGCAGCCCGCAGGGCTCCTACAATGAGCAGTTCTTC. This chain uses TRBV14 with TRBJ2-1; D possibly corresponds to TRBD1 (5 bases). This CDR3 region has 14 residues. The V end was cut by 4 bases, the J end by 0 bases, with 7 bases between. Germline CDR1 is SGHDN and CDR2 is FVKESK.

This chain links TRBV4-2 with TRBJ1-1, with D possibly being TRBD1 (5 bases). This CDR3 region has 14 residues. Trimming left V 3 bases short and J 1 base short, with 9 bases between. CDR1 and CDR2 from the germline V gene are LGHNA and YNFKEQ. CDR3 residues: CASSQWGGNTEAFF. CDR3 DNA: TGTGCCAGCAGCCAGTGGGGGGGGAACACTGAAGCTTTCTTT.

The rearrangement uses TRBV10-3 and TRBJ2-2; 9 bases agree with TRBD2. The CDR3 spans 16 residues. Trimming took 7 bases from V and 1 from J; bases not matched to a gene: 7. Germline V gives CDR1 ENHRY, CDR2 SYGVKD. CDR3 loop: CAIMVLAGQNTGELFF. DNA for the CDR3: TGTGCCATCATGGTTCTAGCGGGACAGAACACCGGGGAGCTGTTTTTT.

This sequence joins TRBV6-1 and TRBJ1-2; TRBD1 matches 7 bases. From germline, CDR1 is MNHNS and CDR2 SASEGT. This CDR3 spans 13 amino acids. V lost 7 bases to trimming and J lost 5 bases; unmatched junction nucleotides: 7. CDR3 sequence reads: CASKRGLEYGYTF. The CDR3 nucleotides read TGTGCCAGCAAGAGGGGGCTTGAATATGGCTACACCTTC.

The DNA of the CDR3 is TGCAGCGTTGCCTTGGGGAGCTCCTACAATGAGCAGTTCTTC. It translates to CSVALGSSYNEQFF. This chain links TRBV29-1 with TRBJ2-1; perhaps TRBD2 as D (5 bases). The CDR3 is 14 residues long. The germline gives CDR1 SQVTM, CDR2 ANQGSEA. Trimming stripped 4 bases from V and 0 bases from J, with 10 bases between.